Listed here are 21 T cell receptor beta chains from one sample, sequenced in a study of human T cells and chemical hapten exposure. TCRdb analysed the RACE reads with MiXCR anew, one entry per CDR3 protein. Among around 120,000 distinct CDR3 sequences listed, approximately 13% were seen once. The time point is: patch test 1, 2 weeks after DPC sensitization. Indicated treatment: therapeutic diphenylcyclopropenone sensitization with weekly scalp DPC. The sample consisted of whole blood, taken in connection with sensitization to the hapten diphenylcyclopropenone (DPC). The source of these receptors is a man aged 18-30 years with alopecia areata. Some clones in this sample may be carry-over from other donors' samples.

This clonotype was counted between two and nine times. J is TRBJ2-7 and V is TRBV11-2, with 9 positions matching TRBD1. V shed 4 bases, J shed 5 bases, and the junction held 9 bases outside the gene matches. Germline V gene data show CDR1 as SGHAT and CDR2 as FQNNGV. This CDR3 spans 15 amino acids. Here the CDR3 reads CASSSQPGQGHEQYF. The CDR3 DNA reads TGTGCCAGCAGCTCCCAACCGGGACAGGGCCACGAGCAGTACTTC.

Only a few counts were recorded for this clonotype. For the CDR3, the DNA is TGCGCCAGCAGCCAGAAGGCAGGCACCGGGGAGCTGTTTTTT. It translates to CASSQKAGTGELFF. This sequence joins TRBV5-1 and TRBJ2-2; D unclear. Germline V gives CDR1 SGHRS, CDR2 YFSETQ. V was trimmed by 4 bases and J by 4 bases, leaving 11 bases between them. The CDR3 length is 14 residues.

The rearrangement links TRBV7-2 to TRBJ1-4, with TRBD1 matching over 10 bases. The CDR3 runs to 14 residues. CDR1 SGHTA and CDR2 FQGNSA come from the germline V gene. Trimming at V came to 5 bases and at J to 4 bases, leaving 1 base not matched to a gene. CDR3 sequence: CASSGTGDNEKLFF. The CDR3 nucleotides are TGTGCCAGCAGCGGGACAGGGGATAATGAAAAACTGTTTTTT.

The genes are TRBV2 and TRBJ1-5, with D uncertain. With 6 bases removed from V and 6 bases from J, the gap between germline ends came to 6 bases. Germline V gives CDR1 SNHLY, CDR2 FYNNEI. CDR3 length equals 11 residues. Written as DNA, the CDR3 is TGTGCCAGCAGGGTCGGTCAGCCCCAGCATTTT. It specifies CASRVGQPQHF. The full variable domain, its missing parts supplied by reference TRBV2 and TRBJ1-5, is EPEVTQTPSHQVTQMGQEVILRCVPISNHLYFYWYRQILGQKVEFLVSFYNNEISEKSEIFDDQFSVERPDGSNFTLKIRSTKLEDSAMYFCASRVGQPQHFGDGTRLSIL.

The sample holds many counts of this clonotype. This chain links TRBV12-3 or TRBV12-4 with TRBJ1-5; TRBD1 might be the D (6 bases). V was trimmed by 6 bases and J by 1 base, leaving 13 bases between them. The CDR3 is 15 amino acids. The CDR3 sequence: CASSLTGSSNQPQHF. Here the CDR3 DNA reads TGTGCCAGCAGCTTAACAGGGAGCAGCAATCAGCCCCAGCATTTT.

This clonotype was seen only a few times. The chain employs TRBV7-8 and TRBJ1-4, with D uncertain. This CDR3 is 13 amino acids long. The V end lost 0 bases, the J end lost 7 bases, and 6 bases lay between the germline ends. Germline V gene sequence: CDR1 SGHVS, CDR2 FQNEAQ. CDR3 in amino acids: CASSLALPEKLFF. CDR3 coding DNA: TGTGCCAGCAGCTTAGCCCTCCCTGAAAAACTGTTTTTT.

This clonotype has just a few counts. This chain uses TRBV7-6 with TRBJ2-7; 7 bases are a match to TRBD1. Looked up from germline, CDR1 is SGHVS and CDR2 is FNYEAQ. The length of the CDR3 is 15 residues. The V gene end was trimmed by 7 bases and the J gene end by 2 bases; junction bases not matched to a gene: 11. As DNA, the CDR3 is TGTGCCAGCACCCTAGGACAGGCCATCACCTACGAGCAGTACTTC. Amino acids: CASTLGQAITYEQYF. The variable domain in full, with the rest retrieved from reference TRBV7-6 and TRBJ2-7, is GAGVSQSPRYKVTKRGQDVALRCDPISGHVSLYWYRQALGQGPEFLTYFNYEAQQDKSGLPNDRFSAERPEGSISTLTIQRTEQRDSAMYRCASTLGQAITYEQYFGPGTRLTVT.

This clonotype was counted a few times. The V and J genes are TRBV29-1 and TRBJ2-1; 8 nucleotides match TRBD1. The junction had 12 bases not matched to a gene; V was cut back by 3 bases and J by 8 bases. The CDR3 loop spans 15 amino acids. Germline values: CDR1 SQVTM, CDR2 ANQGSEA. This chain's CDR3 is CSVESQGARGDEQFF. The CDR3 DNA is TGCAGCGTTGAGTCCCAGGGGGCTAGAGGAGATGAGCAGTTCTTC.

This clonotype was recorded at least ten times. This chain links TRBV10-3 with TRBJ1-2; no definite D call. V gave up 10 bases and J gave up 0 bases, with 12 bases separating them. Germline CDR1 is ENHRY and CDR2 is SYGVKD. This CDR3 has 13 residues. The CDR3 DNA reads TGTGCCACCGAACCCGGGACTAACTATGGCTACACCTTC. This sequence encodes CATEPGTNYGYTF.

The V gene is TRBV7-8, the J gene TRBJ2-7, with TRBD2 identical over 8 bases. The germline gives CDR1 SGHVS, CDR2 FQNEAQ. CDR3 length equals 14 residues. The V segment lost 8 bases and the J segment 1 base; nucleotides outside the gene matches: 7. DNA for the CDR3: TGTGCCAGCGCTCGGGGGGGCGAGTCCTACGAGCAGTACTTC. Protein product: CASARGGESYEQYF. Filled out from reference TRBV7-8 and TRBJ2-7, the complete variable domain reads GAGVSQSPRYKVAKRGQDVALRCDPISGHVSLFWYQQALGQGPEFLTYFQNEAQLDKSGLPSDRFFAERPEGSVSTLKIQRTQQEDSAVYLCASARGGESYEQYFGPGTRLTVT.

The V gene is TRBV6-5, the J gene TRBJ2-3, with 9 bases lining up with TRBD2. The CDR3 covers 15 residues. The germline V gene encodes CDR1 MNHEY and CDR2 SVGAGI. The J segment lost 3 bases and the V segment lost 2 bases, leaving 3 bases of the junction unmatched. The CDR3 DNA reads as TGTGCCAGCAGTTACGAAGGACTAGCGACAGATACGCAGTATTTT. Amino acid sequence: CASSYEGLATDTQYF.

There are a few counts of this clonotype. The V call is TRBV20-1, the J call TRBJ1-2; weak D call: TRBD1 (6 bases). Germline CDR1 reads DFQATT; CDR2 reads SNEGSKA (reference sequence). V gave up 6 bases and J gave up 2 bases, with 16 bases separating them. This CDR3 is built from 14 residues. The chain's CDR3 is CSADSAGTNYGYTF. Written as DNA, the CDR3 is TGCAGTGCCGATAGCGCGGGGACAAACTATGGCTACACCTTC.

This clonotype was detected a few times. The CDR3 reads CASSLGTAQETQYF. For the CDR3, the DNA is TGCGCCAGCAGCTTGGGGACTGCCCAGGAGACCCAGTACTTC. V and J are TRBV5-1 and TRBJ2-5; D might be TRBD2 (5 bases). Germline CDR1 is SGHRS and CDR2 is YFSETQ. The CDR3 has 14 amino acids. Deletions cut 0 bases from V and 5 bases from J, with 11 bases between.

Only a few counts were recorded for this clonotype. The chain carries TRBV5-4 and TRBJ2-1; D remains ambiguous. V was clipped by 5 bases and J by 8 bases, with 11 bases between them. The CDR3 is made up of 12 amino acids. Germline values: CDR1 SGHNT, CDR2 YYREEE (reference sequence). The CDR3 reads CASSLSSDEQFF. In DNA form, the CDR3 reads TGTGCCAGCAGTTTGTCCTCGGATGAGCAGTTCTTC.

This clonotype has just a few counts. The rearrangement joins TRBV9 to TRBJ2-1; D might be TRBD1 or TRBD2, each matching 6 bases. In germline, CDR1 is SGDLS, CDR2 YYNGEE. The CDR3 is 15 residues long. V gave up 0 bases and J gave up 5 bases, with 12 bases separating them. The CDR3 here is CASSVEGGWDNEQFF. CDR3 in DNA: TGTGCCAGCAGCGTAGAGGGGGGCTGGGACAATGAGCAGTTCTTC.

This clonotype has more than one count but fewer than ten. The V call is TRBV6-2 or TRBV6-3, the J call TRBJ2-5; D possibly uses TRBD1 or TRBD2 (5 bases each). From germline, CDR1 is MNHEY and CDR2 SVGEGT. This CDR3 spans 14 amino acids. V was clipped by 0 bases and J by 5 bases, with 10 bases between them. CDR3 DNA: TGTGCCAGCAGTTACTCGCAGGGCGGGGAGACCCAGTACTTC. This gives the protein CASSYSQGGETQYF.

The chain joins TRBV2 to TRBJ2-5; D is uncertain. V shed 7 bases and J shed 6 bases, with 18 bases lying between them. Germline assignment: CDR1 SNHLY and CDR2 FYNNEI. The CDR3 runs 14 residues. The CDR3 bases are TGTGCCAGCACTTCACGCGACCCCGGCCAGACCCAGTACTTC. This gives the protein CASTSRDPGQTQYF.

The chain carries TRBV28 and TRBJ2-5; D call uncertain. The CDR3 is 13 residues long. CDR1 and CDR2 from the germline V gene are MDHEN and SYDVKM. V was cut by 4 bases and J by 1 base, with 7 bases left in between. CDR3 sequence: CASSYNSQETQYF. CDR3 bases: TGTGCCAGCAGTTATAACAGCCAAGAGACCCAGTACTTC.

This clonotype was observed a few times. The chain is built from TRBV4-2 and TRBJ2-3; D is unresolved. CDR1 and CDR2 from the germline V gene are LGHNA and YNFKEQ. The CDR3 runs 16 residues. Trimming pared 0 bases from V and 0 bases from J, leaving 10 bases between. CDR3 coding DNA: TGTGCCAGCAGCCAAGATCTGGCGGCTAGCACAGATACGCAGTATTTT. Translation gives CASSQDLAASTDTQYF.

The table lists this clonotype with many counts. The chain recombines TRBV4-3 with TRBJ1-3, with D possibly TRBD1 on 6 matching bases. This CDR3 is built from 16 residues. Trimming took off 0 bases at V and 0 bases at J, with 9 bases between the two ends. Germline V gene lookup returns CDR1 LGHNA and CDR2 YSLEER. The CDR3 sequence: CASSQDRGLSGNTIYF. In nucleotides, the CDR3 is TGCGCCAGCAGCCAAGACAGGGGTCTCTCTGGAAACACCATATATTTT.

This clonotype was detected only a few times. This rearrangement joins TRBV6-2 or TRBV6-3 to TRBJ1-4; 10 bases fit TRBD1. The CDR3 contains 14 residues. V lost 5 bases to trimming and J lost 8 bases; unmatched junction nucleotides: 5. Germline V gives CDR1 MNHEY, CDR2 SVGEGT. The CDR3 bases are TGTGCCAGCAGTCCGGGACAGGGGCGGGAAAAACTGTTTTTT. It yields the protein CASSPGQGREKLFF.